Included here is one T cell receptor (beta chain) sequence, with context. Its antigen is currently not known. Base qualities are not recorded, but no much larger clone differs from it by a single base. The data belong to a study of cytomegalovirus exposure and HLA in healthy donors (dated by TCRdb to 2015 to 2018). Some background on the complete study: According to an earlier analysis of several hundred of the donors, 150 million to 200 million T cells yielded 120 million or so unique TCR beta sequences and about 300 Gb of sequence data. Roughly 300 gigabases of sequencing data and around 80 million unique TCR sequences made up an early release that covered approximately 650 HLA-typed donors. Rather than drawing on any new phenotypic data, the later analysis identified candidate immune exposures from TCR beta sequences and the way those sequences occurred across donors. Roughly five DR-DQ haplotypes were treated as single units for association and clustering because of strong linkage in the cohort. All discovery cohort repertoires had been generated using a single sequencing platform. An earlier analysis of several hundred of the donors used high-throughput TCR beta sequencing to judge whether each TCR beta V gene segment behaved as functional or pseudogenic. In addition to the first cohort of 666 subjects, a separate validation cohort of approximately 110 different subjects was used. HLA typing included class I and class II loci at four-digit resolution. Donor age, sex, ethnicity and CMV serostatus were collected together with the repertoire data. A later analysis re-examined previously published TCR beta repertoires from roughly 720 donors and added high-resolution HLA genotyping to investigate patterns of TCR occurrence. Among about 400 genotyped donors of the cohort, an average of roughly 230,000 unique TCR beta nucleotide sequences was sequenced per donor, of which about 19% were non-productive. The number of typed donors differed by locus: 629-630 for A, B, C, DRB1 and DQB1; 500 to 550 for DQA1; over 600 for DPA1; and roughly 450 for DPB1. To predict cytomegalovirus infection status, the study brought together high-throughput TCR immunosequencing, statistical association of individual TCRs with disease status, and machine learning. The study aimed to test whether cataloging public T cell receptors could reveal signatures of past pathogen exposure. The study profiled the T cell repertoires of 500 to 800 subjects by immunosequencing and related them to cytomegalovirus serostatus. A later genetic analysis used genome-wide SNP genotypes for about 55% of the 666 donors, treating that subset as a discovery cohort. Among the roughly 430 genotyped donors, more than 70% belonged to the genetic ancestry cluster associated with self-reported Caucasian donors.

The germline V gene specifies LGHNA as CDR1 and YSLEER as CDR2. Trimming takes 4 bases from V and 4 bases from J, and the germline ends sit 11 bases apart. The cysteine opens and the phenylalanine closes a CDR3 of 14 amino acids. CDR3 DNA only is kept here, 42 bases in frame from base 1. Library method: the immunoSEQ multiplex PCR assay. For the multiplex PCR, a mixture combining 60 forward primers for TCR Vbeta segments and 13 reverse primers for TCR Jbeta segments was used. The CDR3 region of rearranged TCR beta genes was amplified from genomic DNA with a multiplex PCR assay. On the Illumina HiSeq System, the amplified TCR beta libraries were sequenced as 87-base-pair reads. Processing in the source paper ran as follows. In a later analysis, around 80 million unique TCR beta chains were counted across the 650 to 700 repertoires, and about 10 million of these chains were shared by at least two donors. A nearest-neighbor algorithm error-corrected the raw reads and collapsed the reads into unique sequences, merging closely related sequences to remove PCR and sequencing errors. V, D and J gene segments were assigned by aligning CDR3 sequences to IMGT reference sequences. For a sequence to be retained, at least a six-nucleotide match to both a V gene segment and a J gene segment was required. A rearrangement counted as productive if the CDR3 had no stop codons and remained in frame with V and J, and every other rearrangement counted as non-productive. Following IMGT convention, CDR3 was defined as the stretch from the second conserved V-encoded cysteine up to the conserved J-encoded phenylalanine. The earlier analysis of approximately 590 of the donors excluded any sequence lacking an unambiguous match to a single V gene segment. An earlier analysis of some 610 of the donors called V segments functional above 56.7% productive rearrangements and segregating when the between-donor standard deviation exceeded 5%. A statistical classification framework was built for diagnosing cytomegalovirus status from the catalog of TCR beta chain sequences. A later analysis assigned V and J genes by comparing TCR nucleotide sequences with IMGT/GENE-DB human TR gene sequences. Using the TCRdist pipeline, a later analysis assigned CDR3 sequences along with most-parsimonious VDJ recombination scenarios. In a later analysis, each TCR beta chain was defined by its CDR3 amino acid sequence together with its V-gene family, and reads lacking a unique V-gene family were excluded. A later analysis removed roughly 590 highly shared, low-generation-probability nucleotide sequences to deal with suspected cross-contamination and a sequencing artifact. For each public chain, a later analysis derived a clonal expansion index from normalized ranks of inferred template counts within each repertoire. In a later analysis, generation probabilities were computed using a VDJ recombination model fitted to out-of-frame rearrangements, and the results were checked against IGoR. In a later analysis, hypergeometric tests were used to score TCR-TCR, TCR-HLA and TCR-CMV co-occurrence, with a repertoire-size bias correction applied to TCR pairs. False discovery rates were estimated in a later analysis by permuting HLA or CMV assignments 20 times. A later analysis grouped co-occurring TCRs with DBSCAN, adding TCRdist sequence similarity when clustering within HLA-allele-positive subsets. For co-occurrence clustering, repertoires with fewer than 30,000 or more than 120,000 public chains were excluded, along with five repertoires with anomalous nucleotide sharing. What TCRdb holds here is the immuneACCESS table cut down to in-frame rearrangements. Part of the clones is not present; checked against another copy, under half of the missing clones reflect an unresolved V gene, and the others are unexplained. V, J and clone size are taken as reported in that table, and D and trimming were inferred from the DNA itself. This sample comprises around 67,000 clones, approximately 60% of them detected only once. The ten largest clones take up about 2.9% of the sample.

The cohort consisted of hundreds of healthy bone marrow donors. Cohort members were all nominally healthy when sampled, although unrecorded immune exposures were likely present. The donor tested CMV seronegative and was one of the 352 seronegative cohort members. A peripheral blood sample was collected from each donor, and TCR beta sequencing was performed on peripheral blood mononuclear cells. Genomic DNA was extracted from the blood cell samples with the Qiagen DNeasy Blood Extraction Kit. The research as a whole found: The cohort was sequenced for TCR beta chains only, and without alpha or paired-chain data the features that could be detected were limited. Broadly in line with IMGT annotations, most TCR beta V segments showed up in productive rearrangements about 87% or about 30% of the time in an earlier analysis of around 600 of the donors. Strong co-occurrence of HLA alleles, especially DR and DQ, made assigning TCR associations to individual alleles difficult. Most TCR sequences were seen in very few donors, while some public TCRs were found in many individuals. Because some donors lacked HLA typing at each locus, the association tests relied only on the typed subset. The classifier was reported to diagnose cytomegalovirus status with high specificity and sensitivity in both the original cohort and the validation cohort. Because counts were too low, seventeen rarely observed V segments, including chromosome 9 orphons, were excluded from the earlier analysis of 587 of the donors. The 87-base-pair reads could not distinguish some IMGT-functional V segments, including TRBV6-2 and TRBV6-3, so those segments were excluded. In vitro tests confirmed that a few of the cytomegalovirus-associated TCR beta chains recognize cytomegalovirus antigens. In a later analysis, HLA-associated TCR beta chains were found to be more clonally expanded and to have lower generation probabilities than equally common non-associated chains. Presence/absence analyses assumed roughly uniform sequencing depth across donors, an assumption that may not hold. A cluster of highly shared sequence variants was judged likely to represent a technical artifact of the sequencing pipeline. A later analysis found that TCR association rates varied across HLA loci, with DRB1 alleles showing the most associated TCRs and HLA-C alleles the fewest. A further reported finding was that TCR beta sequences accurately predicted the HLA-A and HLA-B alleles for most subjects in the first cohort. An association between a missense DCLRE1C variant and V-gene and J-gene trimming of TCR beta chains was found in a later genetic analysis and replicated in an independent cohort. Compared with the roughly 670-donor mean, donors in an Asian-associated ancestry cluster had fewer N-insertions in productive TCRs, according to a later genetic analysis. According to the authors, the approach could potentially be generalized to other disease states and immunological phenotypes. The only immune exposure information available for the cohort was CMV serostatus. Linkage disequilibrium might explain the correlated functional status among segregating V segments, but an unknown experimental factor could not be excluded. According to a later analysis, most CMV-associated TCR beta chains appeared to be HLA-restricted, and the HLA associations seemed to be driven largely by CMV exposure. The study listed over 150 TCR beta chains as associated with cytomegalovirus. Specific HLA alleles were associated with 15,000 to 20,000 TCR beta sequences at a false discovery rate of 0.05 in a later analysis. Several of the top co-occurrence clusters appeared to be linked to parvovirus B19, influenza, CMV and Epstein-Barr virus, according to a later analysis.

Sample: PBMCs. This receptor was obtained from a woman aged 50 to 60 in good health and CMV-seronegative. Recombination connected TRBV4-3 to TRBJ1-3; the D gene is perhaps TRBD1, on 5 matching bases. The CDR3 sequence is CASSPRQWGNTIYF. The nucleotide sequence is TGCGCCAGCAGCCCCAGACAGTGGGGAAACACCATATATTTT.